Below are 6 T cell receptor beta chains sequenced from a single sample in a study of blood T cell repertoires in COVID-19. The data were produced by immunoSEQ multiplex PCR, yet TCRdb's version contains in-frame clones alone and is incomplete. The table records 450,000 or so clones, roughly nine tenths of them present only once. The sample was peripheral blood. The receptors shown here come from a man aged 18-30 years with COVID-19, enrolled during active disease.

The chain links TRBV27 to TRBJ2-7; 10 positions match TRBD1. Germline V gene lookup returns CDR1 MNHEY and CDR2 SMNVEV (reference sequence). CDR3 length: 14 residues. V lost 4 bases to trimming and J lost 5 bases; unmatched junction nucleotides: 5. The CDR3 DNA is TGTGCCAGCAGTTCCATGACAGGGGGCCACGAGCAGTACTTC. The encoded protein is CASSSMTGGHEQYF.

The V and J genes are TRBV30 and TRBJ2-2; 10 bases match TRBD2. V shed 1 base and J 7 bases; nucleotides not matched to a gene: 9. This CDR3 comprises 16 residues. Germline-derived CDR1 and CDR2 are GTSNPN and SVGIG (reference sequence). CDR3 in amino acids: CAWSAALAGVGGELFF. CDR3 in DNA: TGTGCCTGGAGTGCCGCCCTAGCGGGAGTGGGCGGGGAGCTGTTTTTT. The complete variable domain, with remaining parts taken from reference TRBV30 and TRBJ2-2, reads SQTIHQWPATLVQPVGSPLSLECTVEGTSNPNLYWYRQAAGRGLQLLFYSVGIGQISSEVPQNLSASRPQDRQFILSSKKLLLSDSGFYLCAWSAALAGVGGELFFGEGSRLTVL.

The J gene is TRBJ2-3, the V gene TRBV6-6; 9 nucleotides line up with TRBD2. Trimming at V came to 0 bases and at J to 6 bases, leaving 4 bases not matched to a gene. CDR3 length equals 15 residues. From germline, CDR1 is MNHNY and CDR2 SVGAGI (reference sequence). The CDR3 DNA sequence: TGTGCCAGCAGTTACTCGGGCGGGAGGGCCGATACGCAGTATTTT. Protein: CASSYSGGRADTQYF.

This chain joins TRBV5-6 and TRBJ2-7; D perhaps matches TRBD1 (7 bases). V was shortened by 5 bases and J by 1 base, with 19 bases between the two germline ends. The germline V gene has CDR1 SGHDT and CDR2 YYEEEE. The CDR3 loop spans 16 amino acids. DNA of the CDR3: TGTGCCAGCAGTTCCCTACGGAGGGGGCTTTCCTACGAGCAGTACTTC. This sequence encodes CASSSLRRGLSYEQYF.

The chain carries TRBV4-2 and TRBJ2-7; 11 positions agree with TRBD1. Germline V gives CDR1 LGHNA, CDR2 YNFKEQ. Trimming cost V 8 bases and J 6 bases; bases outside gene matches: 18. The CDR3 covers 17 residues. The CDR3 DNA is TGTGCCAGCCGACGTGAAGCCCCTGGACAGGGGGCTTTCGAGCAGTACTTC. This sequence encodes CASRREAPGQGAFEQYF.

V and J are TRBV7-9 and TRBJ2-7; 9 nucleotides line up with TRBD1. The length of the CDR3 is 16 residues. Per the germline V gene, CDR1 is SEHNR and CDR2 is FQNEAQ (reference sequence). V trimming: 1 base; J trimming: 1 base; junction bases outside the gene matches: 5. The CDR3: CASSLVGQGFSYEQYF. The CDR3 bases are TGTGCCAGCAGCTTAGTGGGACAGGGCTTTTCCTACGAGCAGTACTTC.